The 17 T cell receptor beta chains below all came from one sample that was sequenced in a study of CD8 T cells in ankylosing spondylitis. Whole-study findings and limits: What appeared characteristic of ankylosing spondylitis blood was a TCR beta motif of about eight highly homologous variants.

The antigens of these receptors remain unknown. Via MiXCR, TCRdb re-called the 5' RACE reads, giving one row per CDR3 protein. In the table there are around 540,000 distinct CDR3 sequences, roughly 13% of which are singletons. The material sequenced was blood, either unsorted or a sorted T cell fraction (not recorded which). Receptors originate from a male donor with ankylosing spondylitis.

V gene TRBV12-3 or TRBV12-4 combines with J gene TRBJ2-2; D is unclear. The CDR3 runs 15 residues. V lost 2 bases and J 2 bases, leaving 9 bases between the germline ends. The CDR3, as DNA: TGTGCCAGCAGTTTAATCGCAGCTAACACCGGGGAGCTGTTTTTT. Amino acids: CASSLIAANTGELFF.

The chain links TRBV7-8 to TRBJ2-1; D gene unclear. CDR1 is SGHVS and CDR2 is FQNEAQ in the germline V gene. V was clipped by 6 bases and J by 10 bases, with 10 bases between them. The CDR3 sequence is 11 residues long. CDR3 loop: CASRSTAEQFF. The CDR3 DNA sequence: TGTGCCAGCAGATCGACCGCGGAGCAGTTCTTC.

In its sample, this clonotype was seen a few times. The chain couples TRBV12-3 or TRBV12-4 to TRBJ1-2, with 10 nucleotides matching TRBD1. J lost 5 bases, V lost 5 bases, and 11 bases had no gene match. CDR3 length: 16 residues. The CDR3 nucleotides are TGTGCCAGCAGTGAAACCGGGACAGGGGATCTTTATGGCTACACCTTC. This gives the protein CASSETGTGDLYGYTF.

This clonotype was seen repeatedly, ten times or more. This rearrangement joins TRBV20-1 to TRBJ2-7; tentatively, D is TRBD1 or TRBD2 (5 bases each). Trimming removed 4 bases at V and 9 bases at J, with 13 bases between. This CDR3 has 11 residues. The germline gives CDR1 DFQATT, CDR2 SNEGSKA (reference sequence). The CDR3 sequence is CSAKWSGTQYV. For the CDR3, the DNA is TGCAGTGCTAAATGGTCCGGGACGCAGTACGTC.

This clonotype was found many times. This rearrangement joins TRBV12-3 or TRBV12-4 to TRBJ1-1; D is perhaps TRBD1 (6 bases). CDR3 length: 12 residues. V was pared by 5 bases and J by 5 bases, with 9 bases between. The CDR3: CASSPRGTEAFF. CDR3 nucleotide sequence: TGTGCCAGCAGTCCAAGGGGGACTGAAGCTTTCTTT.

This clonotype was counted ten times or more. The chain combines TRBV20-1 with TRBJ2-4; D remains ambiguous. Deletions cut 0 bases from V and 0 bases from J, with 6 bases between. There are 14 residues in the CDR3. CDR1 is DFQATT, CDR2 SNEGSKA, per germline (reference sequence). DNA of the CDR3: TGCAGTGCTAGAGATCGGCAAGCCAAAAACATTCAGTACTTC. It translates to CSARDRQAKNIQYF.

The chain is built from TRBV24-1 and TRBJ2-2; 11 bases align to TRBD2. V shed 6 bases, J shed 1 base, and the junction held 3 bases outside the gene matches. Germline lookup yields CDR1 KGHDR and CDR2 SFDVKD. This CDR3 spans 16 amino acids. The CDR3 DNA is TGTGCCACCAGTCCTAGCGGGAGGCGGAACACCGGGGAGCTGTTTTTT. The encoded protein is CATSPSGRRNTGELFF.

At least ten counts were recorded for this clonotype. This chain connects TRBV15 to TRBJ2-5; D is unclear. The ends were cut back, 0 bases at V and 1 base at J, with 6 bases in the middle. The CDR3 is 14 amino acids. The germline V gene has CDR1 LNHNV and CDR2 YYDKDF (reference sequence). Here the CDR3 reads CATSRENFQETQYF. In DNA, the CDR3 is TGTGCCACCAGCAGAGAAAACTTCCAAGAGACCCAGTACTTC.

The table lists this clonotype with a few counts. The chain has TRBV7-9 and TRBJ2-5; TRBD1 agrees at 8 bases. The junction had 4 bases not matched to a gene; V was cut back by 3 bases and J by 1 base. The CDR3 consists of 15 residues. The germline CDR1 and CDR2 sequences are SEHNR and FQNEAQ (reference sequence). CDR3 sequence (DNA): TGTGCCAGCAGCTTTCAGGGGGCACCCCAAGAGACCCAGTACTTC. This gives the protein CASSFQGAPQETQYF.

This chain connects TRBV7-9 to TRBJ2-1; 7 nucleotides match TRBD2. Germline values: CDR1 SEHNR, CDR2 FQNEAQ (reference sequence). The CDR3 is 16 residues long. Trimming removed 2 bases from V and 1 base from J; junction bases left unmatched: 5. As DNA, the CDR3 is TGTGCCAGCAGCTTAAGTTGGGGAGGGTCCTACAATGAGCAGTTCTTC. Amino acid sequence: CASSLSWGGSYNEQFF. The full variable domain, rest sourced from reference TRBV7-9 and TRBJ2-1, is DTGVSQNPRHKITKRGQNVTFRCDPISEHNRLYWYRQTLGQGPEFLTYFQNEAQLEKSRLLSDRFSAERPKGSFSTLEIQRTEQGDSAMYLCASSLSWGGSYNEQFFGPGTRLTVL.

This clonotype has a handful of counts. V gene TRBV5-5 combines with J gene TRBJ2-7, with a tentative D call TRBD1 (5 bases). The CDR3 is made up of 12 amino acids. V was shortened by 0 bases and J by 6 bases, with 7 bases between the two germline ends. Germline V gene sequence: CDR1 SGHKS, CDR2 YYEKEE (reference sequence). In DNA, the CDR3 is TGTGCCAGCAGCTTGGCAGGGCGCGAGCAGTACGTC. Residues: CASSLAGREQYV.

This clonotype was found many times. The chain is built from TRBV13 and TRBJ2-1; D is perhaps TRBD1 (5 bases). In germline, CDR1 is PRHDT, CDR2 FYEKMQ (reference sequence). Trimming stripped 1 base from V and 6 bases from J, with 10 bases between. The CDR3 is 14 residues long. In DNA form, the CDR3 reads TGTGCCAGCAGCTTAGAAGGGGCGCCCAATGAGCAGTTCTTC. This encodes CASSLEGAPNEQFF.

This clonotype was picked up a small number of times. The V gene is TRBV20-1, the J gene TRBJ1-5; TRBD1 might be the D (5 bases). V was clipped by 6 bases and J by 0 bases, with 12 bases between them. The CDR3 covers 14 residues. Germline assignment: CDR1 DFQATT and CDR2 SNEGSKA (reference sequence). The CDR3 region is CSAGTLNSNQPQHF. The DNA of the CDR3 is TGCAGTGCGGGGACGTTGAATAGCAATCAGCCCCAGCATTTT.

Only a few counts were recorded for this clonotype. The chain carries TRBV7-8 and TRBJ2-7, with D tentatively TRBD1 (5 bases). The CDR3 extends over 13 amino acids. Trimming removed 5 bases from V and 3 bases from J, with 11 bases in between. Germline V lookup: CDR1 SGHVS, CDR2 FQNEAQ. The CDR3 nucleotides are TGTGCCAGCAGCCTTGGGGCTGACTACGAGCAGTACGTC. Translation gives CASSLGADYEQYV.

This clonotype has a handful of counts. The chain is built from TRBV5-1 and TRBJ1-1; the D gene is possibly TRBD1 (5 bases). Germline CDR1 SGHRS, CDR2 YFSETQ. The CDR3 totals 16 residues. V gave up 4 bases and J gave up 0 bases, with 16 bases separating them. CDR3 protein: CASSRDGSTMNTEAFF. CDR3 DNA: TGCGCCAGCAGCAGGGACGGGTCTACTATGAACACTGAAGCTTTCTTT.

The chain couples TRBV12-3 or TRBV12-4 to TRBJ2-5; 10 bases align to TRBD1. The CDR3 length is 14 residues. Trimming took 6 bases from V and 5 from J; bases not matched to a gene: 6. CDR3 amino acids: CASRDRGRLETQYF. DNA of the CDR3: TGTGCCAGCAGAGACAGGGGGCGCTTGGAGACCCAGTACTTC.

V and J are TRBV7-2 and TRBJ2-5, with D maybe TRBD1 (6 bases). The CDR3 has 14 amino acids. Germline V gives CDR1 SGHTA, CDR2 FQGNSA. Trimming shortened V by 5 bases and J by 2 bases, and 12 bases separated the two germline ends. The CDR3 nucleotides are TGTGCCAGCAGCCCACAGGGAAGTCAAGAGACCCAGTACTTC. It encodes CASSPQGSQETQYF.